This T cell receptor (beta chain) was captured in a study of cytomegalovirus exposure and HLA in healthy donors (dated by TCRdb to about 2017). For the study in its entirety: In an earlier analysis of approximately 640 of the donors, 250 to 350 Gb of sequence data and 117 million unique TCR beta sequences from 180 million or so T cells were reported. All discovery cohort repertoires had been generated on a single sequencing platform. The number of typed donors differed by locus: 629-630 for A, B, C, DRB1 and DQB1; approximately 530 for DQA1; fewer than 610 for DPA1; and about 450 for DPB1. A later analysis re-examined previously published TCR beta repertoires from 500 to 700 donors and added high-resolution HLA genotyping to investigate patterns of TCR occurrence. The study aimed to test whether signatures of past pathogen exposure could be identified by cataloging public T cell receptors. Of the 300 to 500 genotyped donors, 70% to 90% were placed in the genetic ancestry cluster associated with self-reported Caucasian donors. HLA typing included class I and class II loci at four-digit resolution. About 300 gigabases of sequencing data and 75 million to 85 million unique TCR sequences made up an early release that covered 500 to 700 HLA-typed donors. A later genetic analysis used genome-wide SNP genotypes for about 55% of the 666 donors, treating that subset as a discovery cohort. To decide whether each TCR beta V gene segment behaved as functional or pseudogenic, an earlier analysis of approximately 600 of the donors relied on high-throughput TCR beta sequencing. Donor age, sex, ethnicity and CMV serostatus were compiled together with the repertoire data. Because of strong linkage in the cohort, five DR-DQ haplotypes were treated as single units for association and clustering. The study profiled the T cell repertoires of 666 subjects by immunosequencing and related them to cytomegalovirus serostatus. In the later analysis, no new phenotypic data were used to find candidate immune exposures; instead, reliance was placed on TCR beta sequences and their occurrence across donors. Across some 400 genotyped donors of the cohort, an average of roughly 250,000 unique TCR beta nucleotide sequences per donor were sequenced, and about a sixth of those sequences were non-productive. To predict cytomegalovirus infection status, the study combined high-throughput TCR immunosequencing, statistical association of individual TCRs with disease status, and machine learning. Along with the roughly 670-subject first cohort, a separate validation cohort of about 110 different subjects was used.

Worth noting for this clone: This receptor's antigen is unknown. No quality values exist for individual bases; no much larger clone is one base distant.

Spanning cysteine to phenylalanine, the CDR3 consists of 16 amino acids. The CDR3 DNA has 48 bases and is translated from base 1. V is cut by 5 bases and J by 0 bases, and the space between the germline ends is 14 bases. CDR1 and CDR2 are drawn from the germline V gene (reference sequence): MNHNY, SVGAGI. The library was prepared using the immunoSEQ multiplex PCR assay. The multiplex PCR relied on a mix of 60 forward primers for TCR Vbeta segments and 13 reverse primers for TCR Jbeta segments. The CDR3 region of rearranged TCR beta genes was amplified from genomic DNA by a multiplex PCR assay. The amplified TCR beta libraries were sequenced on the Illumina HiSeq System as 87-base-pair reads. The original methods were these. A later analysis counted approximately 74 million unique TCR beta chains across the 550 to 750 repertoires, and roughly 10 million of these chains were shared by at least two donors. A nearest-neighbor algorithm error-corrected the raw reads and collapsed the reads into unique sequences, merging closely related sequences to remove PCR and sequencing errors. Alignment of CDR3 sequences to IMGT reference sequences was used to assign V, D and J gene segments. For a sequence to be retained, at least a six-nucleotide match to both a V gene segment and a J gene segment was required. A rearrangement counted as productive if the CDR3 had no stop codons and remained in frame with V and J, and every other rearrangement counted as non-productive. Following IMGT convention, CDR3 was defined as the stretch from the second conserved V-encoded cysteine up to the conserved J-encoded phenylalanine. Sequences without an unambiguous match to a single V gene segment were excluded from the earlier analysis of almost 600 of the donors. In an earlier analysis of approximately 610 of the donors, V segments were called functional above 56.7% productive rearrangements and were called segregating when the between-donor standard deviation exceeded 5%. A statistical classification framework was built for diagnosing cytomegalovirus status from the catalog of TCR beta chain sequences. V and J gene assignment, in a later analysis, came from comparing TCR nucleotide sequences with IMGT/GENE-DB human TR gene sequences. Using the TCRdist pipeline, a later analysis assigned CDR3 sequences along with most-parsimonious VDJ recombination scenarios. A later analysis defined each TCR beta chain by its CDR3 amino acid sequence plus V-gene family, and excluded reads lacking a unique V-gene family. To address suspected cross-contamination and a sequencing artifact, a later analysis removed around 600 highly shared, low-generation-probability nucleotide sequences. In a later analysis, a clonal expansion index was calculated for each public chain from normalized within-repertoire ranks of inferred template counts. In a later analysis, generation probabilities were computed using a VDJ recombination model fitted to out-of-frame rearrangements, and the results were checked against IGoR. In a later analysis, hypergeometric tests were used to score TCR-TCR, TCR-HLA and TCR-CMV co-occurrence, with a repertoire-size bias correction applied to TCR pairs. False discovery rates were estimated in a later analysis by permuting HLA or CMV assignments 20 times. In a later analysis, co-occurring TCRs were grouped with DBSCAN, and TCRdist sequence similarity was added when clustering was performed within HLA-allele-positive subsets. Repertoires with fewer than 30,000 or more than 120,000 public chains, plus five repertoires with anomalous nucleotide sharing, were excluded from co-occurrence clustering. TCRdb limited this immuneACCESS table to in-frame rearrangements with V and J called. A share of clones is missing; checked studies link under half to unresolved V genes, and the rest is unexplained. The DNA was the basis for D and trimming; V, J and clone size are from that table. The sample contains 130,000 or so clones, approximately 69% of them found a single time. The ten top clones hold 5.5% to 8.5% of the sample.

The paper as a whole reports these results and caveats: A further reported finding was that TCR beta sequences accurately predicted the HLA-A and HLA-B alleles for most subjects in the first cohort. A later analysis found that HLA-associated TCR beta chains were more clonally expanded and had lower generation probabilities than equally common non-associated chains. At a false discovery rate of 0.05, a later analysis linked 15,000 to 20,000 TCR beta sequences to specific HLA alleles. When HLA alleles, especially DR and DQ, strongly co-occurred, attributing TCR associations to individual alleles was difficult. V-gene and J-gene trimming of TCR beta chains was associated with a missense DCLRE1C variant in a later genetic analysis, and the association was replicated in an independent cohort. A later analysis reported that several top co-occurrence clusters appeared linked to parvovirus B19, influenza, CMV and Epstein-Barr virus. In a later analysis, the rate of TCR association differed among HLA loci, with DRB1 alleles having the most associated TCRs and HLA-C alleles having the fewest. Linkage disequilibrium might explain the correlated functional status among segregating V segments, but an unknown experimental factor could not be ruled out. In vitro tests confirmed that a few of the cytomegalovirus-associated TCR beta chains recognize cytomegalovirus antigens. Because some donors lacked HLA typing at each locus, the association tests relied only on the typed subset. The study listed over 150 TCR beta chains as associated with cytomegalovirus. The 87-base-pair reads could not distinguish some IMGT-functional V segments, including TRBV6-2 and TRBV6-3, so those segments were excluded. An earlier analysis of around 540 of the donors showed that most TCR beta V segments appeared in productive rearrangements either about 87% or about 30% of the time, which broadly matched IMGT annotations. In this cohort, only TCR beta chains were sequenced, and detectable features were limited by the absence of alpha or paired-chain data. CMV serostatus was the only immune exposure information available for the cohort. It was suggested by the authors that the approach could potentially be generalized to other disease states and immunological phenotypes. A later analysis found that most CMV-associated TCR beta chains appeared HLA-restricted, with HLA associations seemingly driven largely by CMV exposure. Because counts were too low, 15 or so rarely observed V segments, including chromosome 9 orphons, were excluded from the earlier analysis of some 590 of the donors. The sequencing pipeline was judged likely to have produced a cluster of highly shared sequence variants as a technical artifact. In both the original and validation cohorts, the classifier was reported to diagnose cytomegalovirus status with high specificity and sensitivity. Across donors, most TCR sequences were observed very rarely, whereas some public TCRs were present in many individuals. In a later genetic analysis, fewer N-insertions in productive TCRs were reported among donors in an Asian-associated ancestry cluster than the roughly 640-donor mean. Presence/absence analyses assumed roughly uniform sequencing depth across donors, an assumption that may not hold.

In total, roughly 670 healthy bone marrow donors made up the cohort. At the time of sampling, every cohort member was nominally healthy, though immune exposures that went unrecorded were likely present. The donor was CMV seropositive and was included in the group of 270 or so seropositive cohort members. A peripheral blood sample was provided by each donor, and peripheral blood mononuclear cells were used for TCR beta sequencing. The Qiagen DNeasy Blood Extraction Kit was used to extract genomic DNA from the blood cell samples. The chain is made from TRBV6-6 and TRBJ1-5; TRBD1 is possibly the D segment (6 matching bases). The sequenced sample was PBMCs. The clonotype originates from a man aged 40-55 years in good health and CMV-seropositive. The bases are TGTGCCAGCAGTGGAGGACAGTGGTATAGCAATCAGCCCCAGCATTTT. Its translation is CASSGGQWYSNQPQHF.